This T cell receptor beta chain was sequenced for a study of identifying expanded T cells in peripheral blood. V was trimmed by 0 bases and J by 4 bases, leaving 7 bases between them. This CDR3 spans 15 amino acids. This clone was seen a handful of times. Its antigen is as yet unknown. This table comes from immunoSEQ multiplex PCR, and its TCRdb copy is limited to in-frame clones, with some not included. The profile shows about 50,000 clones, approximately 80% of them singletons. No infections or other immune events were documented during collection. General study results and limits: Differentially abundant clones: 0.95 to 1.5 between replicates, 16.4 at around 15 days, less than 25 at four. Clone count variance between roughly two-week samples rose with total template count.

The sequence was collected from a person aged 18 to 69 in good health. Sequencing input: blood. The rearrangement joins TRBV6-7 to TRBJ1-6; D is undetermined. TRBV6-7 is identified as an open reading frame with a role that is uncertain. Written as DNA, the CDR3 is TGTGCCAGCAGTTACTCGAGACGGTATAATTCACCCCTCCACTTT. Translated: CASSYSRRYNSPLHF.